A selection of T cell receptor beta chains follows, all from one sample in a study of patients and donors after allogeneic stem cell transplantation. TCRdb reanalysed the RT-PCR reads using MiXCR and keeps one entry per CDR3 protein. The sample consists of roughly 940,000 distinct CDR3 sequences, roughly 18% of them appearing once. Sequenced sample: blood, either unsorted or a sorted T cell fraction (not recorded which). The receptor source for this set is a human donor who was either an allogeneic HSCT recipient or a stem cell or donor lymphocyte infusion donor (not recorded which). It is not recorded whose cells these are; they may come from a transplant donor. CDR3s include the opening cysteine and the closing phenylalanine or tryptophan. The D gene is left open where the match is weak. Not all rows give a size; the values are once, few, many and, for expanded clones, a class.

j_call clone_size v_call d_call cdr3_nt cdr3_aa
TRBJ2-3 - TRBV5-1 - TGCGCCAGCAGCTTTACCGACACTCCTAGGGCCCAAGATACGCAGTATTTT CASSFTDTPRAQDTQYF
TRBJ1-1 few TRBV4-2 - TGTGCCAGCAGCCCTTCAATGGTGAACACTGAAGCTTTCTTT CASSPSMVNTEAFF
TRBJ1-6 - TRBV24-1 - TGTGCCACCAGTGATGGGGACACGCGTTCACCCCTCCACTTT CATSDGDTRSPLHF
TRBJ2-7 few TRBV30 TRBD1 TGTGCCTGGAGAACAGGGGGCTTCTACGAGCAGTACTTC CAWRTGGFYEQYF
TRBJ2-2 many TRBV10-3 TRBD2 TGTGCCATCAGGACTAGCGGGAGGAACACCGGGGAGCTGTTTTTT CAIRTSGRNTGELFF
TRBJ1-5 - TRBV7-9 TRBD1 TGTGCCAGCAGCTTAGGCCCCAGGGGGCTAGGTCAGCCCCAGCATTTT CASSLGPRGLGQPQHF
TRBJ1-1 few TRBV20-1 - TGCAGTGCTGGAGATGATCGGTGGCGGGGGGACACTGAAGCTTTCTTT CSAGDDRWRGDTEAFF
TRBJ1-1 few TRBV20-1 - TGCAGTGCCCTGAGGGGACCCTACGAAGCTTTCTTT CSALRGPYEAFF
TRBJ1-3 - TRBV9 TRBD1 TGTGCCAGCAGCGGCAAACCGGGACAGTCCCGGAGCTCTGGAAACACCATATATTTT CASSGKPGQSRSSGNTIYF
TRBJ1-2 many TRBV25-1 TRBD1 TGTGCCAGCAGTGGCCTCGACAGGGGACGGGGCTACACCTTC CASSGLDRGRGYTF
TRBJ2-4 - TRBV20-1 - TGCAGTGCTTCCCGGCCGGGGTCGGCCAAAAACATTCAGTACTTC CSASRPGSAKNIQYF
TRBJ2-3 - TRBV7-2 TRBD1 TGTGCCAGCAGCCTATTCCGGGACAGCGGCACAGATACGCAGTATTTT CASSLFRDSGTDTQYF
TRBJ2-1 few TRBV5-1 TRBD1 TGCGCCAGCAGCCAGACAGGGTGGGATGAGCAGTTCTTC CASSQTGWDEQFF
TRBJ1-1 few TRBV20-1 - TGCAGTGCCCGAAGGGGGGGAGGTGGTGGGACTGAAGCTTTCTTT CSARRGGGGGTEAFF
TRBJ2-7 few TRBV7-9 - TGTGCCAGCAGATCCGTCCTCTCCTACGAGCAGTACTTC CASRSVLSYEQYF
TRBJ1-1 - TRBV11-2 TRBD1 TGTGCCAGCAGCTCCTTCGACCGACAGGGGACTGAAGCTTTCTTT CASSSFDRQGTEAFF
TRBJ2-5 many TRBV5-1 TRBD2 TGCGCCAGCAGCTCTCAGCGGGGGCAAGAGACCCAGTACTTC CASSSQRGQETQYF
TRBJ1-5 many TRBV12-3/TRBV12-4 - TGTGCCAGCAGAGGTGGGTCAAATCAGCCCCAGCATTTT CASRGGSNQPQHF
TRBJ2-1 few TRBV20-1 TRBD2 TGCAGTGCCCACTGGAGGACTAGCTCCTACAATGAGCAGTTCTTC CSAHWRTSSYNEQFF
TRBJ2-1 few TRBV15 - TGTGCCACCAGCAGAGACGGATGGGAGCAGTTCTTC CATSRDGWEQFF
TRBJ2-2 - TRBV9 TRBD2 TGTGCCAGCAGCGCCAGCGGGGGAACCGGGGAGCTGTTTTTT CASSASGGTGELFF
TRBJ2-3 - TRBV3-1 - TGTGCCAGCAGCCAAGAGGGCCGGGAGTCAGATACGCAGTATTTT CASSQEGRESDTQYF
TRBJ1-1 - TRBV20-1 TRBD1 TGCAGTGCTAGAGAAGCAGGGGGCACCACTGAAGCTTTCTTT CSAREAGGTTEAFF
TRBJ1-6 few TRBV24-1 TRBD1 TGTGCCACCGCGGACAGGGGGAATAATTCACCCCTCCACTTT CATADRGNNSPLHF
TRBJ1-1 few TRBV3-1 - TGTGCCAGCACCTCAGCTCACATCACAGAGAACACTGAAGCTTTCTTT CASTSAHITENTEAFF
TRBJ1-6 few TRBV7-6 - TGTGCCAGCAGCTTGACATGGAATAATTCACCCCTCCACTTT CASSLTWNNSPLHF
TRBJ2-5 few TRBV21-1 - TGTGCCAGCAGCAAAACGGGCCGCAAGACCCAGTACTTC CASSKTGRKTQYF
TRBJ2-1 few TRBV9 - TGTGCCAGCAGCGTAGTTGGGGGGACATCCATCTTC CASSVVGGTSIF
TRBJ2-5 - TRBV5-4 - TGTGCCAGCAGCCCGAAAGGGGAGGAGACCCAGTACTTC CASSPKGEETQYF
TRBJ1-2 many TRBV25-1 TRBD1 TGTGCCAGCAGTGCAACAGGGGACAGTTTCTCCTATGGCTACACCTTC CASSATGDSFSYGYTF
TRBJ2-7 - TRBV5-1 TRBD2 TGCGCCAGCAGCTTGTTCCTAGCGGGAATCAACGAGCAGTACTTC CASSLFLAGINEQYF
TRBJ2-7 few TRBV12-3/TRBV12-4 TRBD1 TGTGCCAGCAGTTTCGGGACAGGGGGCGAGCAGTACTTC CASSFGTGGEQYF
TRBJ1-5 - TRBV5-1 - TGCGCCAGCAGCTTGGGATCGGGGGCTCAGCCCCAGCATTTT CASSLGSGAQPQHF
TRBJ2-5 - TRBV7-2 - TGTGCCAGCAGCTCGTACAGGGATAAGAAAGAGACCCAGTACTTC CASSSYRDKKETQYF
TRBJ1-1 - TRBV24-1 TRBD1 TGTGCCACCAGTGACTCGGACAGGGGTGGGACTGAAGCTTTCTTT CATSDSDRGGTEAFF
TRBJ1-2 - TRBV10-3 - TGTGCCATCAGTGAGCCAGACTCTAACTATGGCTACACCTTC CAISEPDSNYGYTF
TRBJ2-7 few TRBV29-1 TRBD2 TGCAGCGTTGGGGGAGGGAGGGACCCCTACGAGCAGTACTTC CSVGGGRDPYEQYF
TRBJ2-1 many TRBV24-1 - TGTGCCACCAGTGGTAACAGGGAAGCGGCCTACAATGAGCAGTTCTTC CATSGNREAAYNEQFF
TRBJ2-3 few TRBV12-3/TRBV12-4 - TGTGCCAGCAGTTCCCAGGGGACTCTTCCGTCGGATACGCAGTATTTT CASSSQGTLPSDTQYF
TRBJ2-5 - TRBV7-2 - TGTGCCAGTAGCGGCTCAGCCCAAGAGACCCAGTACTTC CASSGSAQETQYF
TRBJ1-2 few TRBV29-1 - TGCAGCGTTGAGGGTGCAGACGGCCATGGCTACACCTTC CSVEGADGHGYTF
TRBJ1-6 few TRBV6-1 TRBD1 TGTGCCAGCAGTAGGACAGGGGATAAAGAGGTGCATAATTCACCCCTCCACTTT CASSRTGDKEVHNSPLHF
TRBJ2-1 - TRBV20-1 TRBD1 TGCAGTGCTAGCGGGGACAGGGCCAATGAGCAGTTCTTC CSASGDRANEQFF
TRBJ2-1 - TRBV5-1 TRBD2 TGCGCCAGCAGCTCCCCGGGACTAGCGGGGGGTAACAATGAGCAGTTCTTC CASSSPGLAGGNNEQFF
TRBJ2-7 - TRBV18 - TGTGCCAGCTCACCACGTAGGGACGGGGGCTACGAGCAGTACTTC CASSPRRDGGYEQYF
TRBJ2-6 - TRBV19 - TGTGCCAGTAGTATAGATAGCATCTCTGGGGCCAACGTCCTGACTTTC CASSIDSISGANVLTF
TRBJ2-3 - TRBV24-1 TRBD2 TGTGCCACCAGTGAGGCTCGGACTAGCGCGAGCACAGATACGCAGTATTTT CATSEARTSASTDTQYF
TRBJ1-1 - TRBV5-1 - TGCGCCAGCAGCCGAAAAACTCAGGGTATGGGCACTGAAGCTTTCTTT CASSRKTQGMGTEAFF
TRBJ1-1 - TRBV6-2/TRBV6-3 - TGTGCCAGCAGTTACTCCAGTAGAATCCACAGGGCACCTGAAGCTTTCTTT CASSYSSRIHRAPEAFF
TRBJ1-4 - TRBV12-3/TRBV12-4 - TGTGCCAGCAGTTTAGCAGGGATTAATGAAAAACTGTTTTTT CASSLAGINEKLFF
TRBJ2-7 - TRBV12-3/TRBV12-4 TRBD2 TGTGCCAGCAGTCCGCTAGCGGGGACCTACGAGCAGTACTTC CASSPLAGTYEQYF
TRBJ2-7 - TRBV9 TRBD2 TGTGCCAGCAGCGTTTGGCTAGCGGGTGTATTACTCTACGAGCAGTACTTC CASSVWLAGVLLYEQYF
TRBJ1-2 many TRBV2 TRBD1 TGTGCCAGCATGGGGGACAGGGGTGGCTACACCTTC CASMGDRGGYTF
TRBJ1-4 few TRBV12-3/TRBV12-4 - TGTGCCAGCAGTTTAGCGCAGGGCAGACTGTTTTTT CASSLAQGRLFF